This T cell receptor (beta chain) was obtained from a study of cytomegalovirus exposure and HLA in healthy donors. The PCR employed 60 Vbeta primers together with 13 Jbeta primers. Profiling relied on immunoSEQ multiplex PCR, and the TCRdb table lists in-frame clones only, not all of them. In the table there are 100,000 to 150,000 clones, around four fifths of which are singletons. Regarding the study as a whole: No immune exposure information besides CMV serostatus was available.

CDR3 length equals 14 residues. Trimming cost V 5 bases and J 1 base, with 12 bases left between them. Germline CDR1 is SGHAT and CDR2 is FQNNGV. For this clone: Its antigen is undetermined.

This clonotype was obtained from a man between 18 and 35 years old in good health and CMV-seropositive. The rearrangement uses TRBV11-2 and TRBJ2-7; TRBD2 is a possible D gene (5 bases). Input material: PBMCs. Here the CDR3 DNA reads TGTGCCAGCAGCCCGCCTACTAGATCCTACGAGCAGTACTTC. Translating gives CASSPPTRSYEQYF.